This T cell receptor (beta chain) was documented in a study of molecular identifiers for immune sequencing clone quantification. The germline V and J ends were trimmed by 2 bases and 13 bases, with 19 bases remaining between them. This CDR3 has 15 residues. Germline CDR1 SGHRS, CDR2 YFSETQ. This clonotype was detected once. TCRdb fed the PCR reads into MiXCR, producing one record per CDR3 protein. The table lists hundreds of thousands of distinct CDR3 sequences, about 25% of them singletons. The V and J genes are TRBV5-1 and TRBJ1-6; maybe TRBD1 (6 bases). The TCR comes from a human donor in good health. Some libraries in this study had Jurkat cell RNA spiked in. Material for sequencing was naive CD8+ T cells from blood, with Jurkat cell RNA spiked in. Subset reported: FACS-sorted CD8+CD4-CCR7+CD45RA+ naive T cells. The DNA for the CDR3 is TGCGCCAGCAGCTTTTACAGGGCTCCTAGTTCCCCCCTCCACTTT. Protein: CASSFYRAPSSPLHF.